The text below deals with one T cell receptor (beta chain). There were no recent acute infections or vaccinations among the donors, who were healthy HIV-negative adults. The study separated CD4+ cells into CD45RA+ naive and CD45RA-negative memory subsets. The data originate from a study of shared clonotypes between healthy human individuals. This table comes from immunoSEQ multiplex PCR, and its TCRdb copy is limited to in-frame clones, with some not included. The sample holds hundreds of thousands of clones, 97% seen once. The CDR3 covers 15 residues. Germline lookup yields CDR1 KGHSH and CDR2 LQKENI. With 3 bases removed from V and 6 bases from J, the gap between germline ends came to 14 bases.

The TCR was taken from a woman under 40 in good health. Sample: naive CD4+ T cells sorted from blood. This sample's subset: CD45RA+ positively selected. This chain joins TRBV18 and TRBJ2-2; D possibly corresponds to TRBD2 (5 bases). The CDR3 DNA reads as TGTGCCAGCTCACCTCAAGAGGGAGAGGCCGGGGAGCTGTTTTTT. Its translation: CASSPQEGEAGELFF.